These 9 T cell receptor beta chains came from one sample sequenced in a study of OX40 agonist ivuxolimab in advanced cancers. TCRdb's table, derived via immunoSEQ multiplex PCR, lists solely in-frame clones and lacks some. This table has 50,000 to 70,000 clones, around 84% appearing once. Material: CD4+ or CD8+ T cells sorted from blood, obtained in a trial of the OX40 agonist ivuxolimab. The receptors were sampled from an adult with an advanced solid tumor such as melanoma, head and neck, liver or kidney cancer.

There are a few counts of this clone. The chain uses TRBV5-8 and TRBJ1-1; the D gene is possibly TRBD1 (5 bases). The V gene's germline CDR1 is SGHTS and CDR2 YDEGEE. V lost 4 bases to trimming and J lost 4 bases, with 14 bases between them. The CDR3 is made up of 14 amino acids. The CDR3: CASSLSGRGTEAFF. CDR3 sequence (DNA): TGTGCCAGCAGCCTTTCAGGGAGAGGCACTGAAGCTTTCTTT.

Points on this clone: The germline gene is not matched at one end of the junction; a read error may be the cause. The chain has TRBV7-7 and TRBJ1-5; D not resolved. Germline V CDR1 and CDR2: SSHAT, FNYEAQ (reference sequence). The CDR3 has 15 amino acids. The CDR3 region is CASSLGPLPNQPQHF. CDR3 coding DNA: TGTGCTAGCAGCTTAGGTCCCCTCCCCAATCAGCCCCAGCATTTT.

The chain employs TRBV30 and TRBJ2-3; 8 positions match TRBD2. J gave up 6 bases and V 0 bases, and 8 bases lay outside the gene matches. CDR1 GTSNPN and CDR2 SVGIG come from the germline V gene (reference sequence). This CDR3 comprises 15 residues. CDR3 coding DNA: TGTGCCTGGAGTGTAAAAGCGGGAGTTGGGGATACGCAGTATTTT. Translated, it gives CAWSVKAGVGDTQYF.

The chain joins TRBV5-1 to TRBJ2-1; 15 positions match TRBD2. The CDR3 extends over 20 amino acids. Germline assignment: CDR1 SGHRS and CDR2 YFSETQ. Trimming removed 1 base from V and 10 bases from J; junction bases left unmatched: 18. The CDR3 nucleotides are TGCGCCAGCAGCTTGCAAGGGGGACTAGCGGGAGGCGTAAGATATGGCGAGCAGTTCTTC. Encoded protein: CASSLQGGLAGGVRYGEQFF.

The chain combines TRBV2 with TRBJ2-3; D perhaps matches TRBD2 (5 bases). V shed 2 bases and J shed 2 bases, with 14 bases lying between them. The germline V gene has CDR1 SNHLY and CDR2 FYNNEI. This CDR3 has 16 residues. The CDR3 sequence is CASSEFGGQNTDTQYF. CDR3 bases: TGTGCCAGCAGTGAATTTGGCGGGCAGAACACAGATACGCAGTATTTT.

A word on this clone: This sample also contains other DNA sequences that code for the same CDR3. The chain has TRBV5-1 and TRBJ2-5, with 8 bases lining up with TRBD1. Germline lookup yields CDR1 SGHRS and CDR2 YFSETQ. The CDR3 is made up of 14 amino acids. V gave up 2 bases and J gave up 4 bases; unmatched junction bases: 4. This chain's CDR3 is CASSFTGGGETQYF. CDR3 DNA: TGCGCCAGCAGCTTTACAGGGGGAGGAGAGACCCAGTACTTC.

CDR3 sequence reads: CASRGLAGSYNEQFF. CDR3 in DNA: TGTGCCAGCAGGGGGCTAGCGGGATCATACAATGAGCAGTTCTTC. J is TRBJ2-1 and V is TRBV28, with 9 bases matching TRBD2. The CDR3 consists of 15 residues. V trimming: 6 bases; J trimming: 4 bases; junction bases outside the gene matches: 7. Germline assignment: CDR1 MDHEN and CDR2 SYDVKM.

The V and J genes are TRBV19 and TRBJ1-1; the D is unclear. Germline CDR1 LNHDA, CDR2 SQIVND (reference sequence). With 3 bases removed from V and 1 base from J, the gap between germline ends came to 6 bases. The CDR3 sequence is 13 residues long. This CDR3 is CASSITENTEAFF. CDR3 bases: TGTGCCAGTAGTATTACGGAGAACACTGAAGCTTTCTTT.

V gene TRBV7-9 combines with J gene TRBJ2-7; 8 bases map to TRBD2. Losses at the gene ends were 3 bases for V and 4 bases for J; bases not matched to a gene: 5. The length of the CDR3 is 14 residues. In germline, CDR1 is SEHNR, CDR2 FQNEAQ (reference sequence). This chain's CDR3 is CASSFPGLGYEQYF. CDR3 DNA sequence: TGTGCCAGCAGCTTCCCGGGACTAGGGTACGAGCAGTACTTC. Based on the CDR3 plus reference TRBV7-9 and TRBJ2-7, the full variable domain is DTGVSQNPRHKITKRGQNVTFRCDPISEHNRLYWYRQTLGQGPEFLTYFQNEAQLEKSRLLSDRFSAERPKGSFSTLEIQRTEQGDSAMYLCASSFPGLGYEQYFGPGTRLTVT.